Here is one T cell receptor (beta chain) with its context. The antigen is not known. The use of a sample-barcoded 5' primer and a J-beta primer mix characterized a second PCR of roughly 7 to 11 cycles. TCRdb independently ran MiXCR on the 5' RACE reads; one entry per CDR3 protein. The data contain some 1.5 million distinct CDR3 sequences, approximately 28% of them singletons. The CDR3 spans 15 residues. CDR1 is SNHLY, CDR2 FYNNEI, per germline. J was trimmed by 4 bases and V by 4 bases; bases with no gene match: 4. The data derive from a study of blood T cells in healthy people across ages. Study at large: Using template switching, researchers captured about one barcoded beta molecule for each two T cells.

Study-wide results and limits: Older age went with lower TCR beta diversity per million T cells, in a roughly linear way.

This TCR came from a woman aged 25 to 39 in good health. Sequenced sample: blood. The chain employs TRBV2 and TRBJ2-3, with 11 bases that match TRBD2. For the CDR3, the DNA is TGTGCCAGCAGTGCTAGACTAGCGGGGTCAGATACGCAGTATTTT. Its protein product is CASSARLAGSDTQYF.